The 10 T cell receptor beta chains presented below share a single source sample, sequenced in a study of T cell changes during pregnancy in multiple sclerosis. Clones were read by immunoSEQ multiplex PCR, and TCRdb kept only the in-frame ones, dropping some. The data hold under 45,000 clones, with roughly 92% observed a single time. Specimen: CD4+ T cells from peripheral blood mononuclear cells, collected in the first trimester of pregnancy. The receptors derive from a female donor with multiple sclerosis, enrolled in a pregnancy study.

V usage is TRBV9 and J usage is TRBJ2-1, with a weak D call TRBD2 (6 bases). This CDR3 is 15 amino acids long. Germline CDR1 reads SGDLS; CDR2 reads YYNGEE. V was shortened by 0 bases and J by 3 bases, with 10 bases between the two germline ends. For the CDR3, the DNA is TGTGCCAGCAGCGTAGTTGGCGGGGTCTACAATGAGCAGTTCTTC. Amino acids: CASSVVGGVYNEQFF.

CDR3 in amino acids: CASSQGQGAGNTEAFF. The CDR3, as DNA: TGCGCCAGCAGCCAAGGACAGGGGGCAGGGAACACTGAAGCTTTCTTT. The gene calls are TRBV4-1 and TRBJ1-1, with TRBD1 identical over 10 bases. Per germline, CDR1 MGHRA and CDR2 YSYEKL. The CDR3 length is 16 residues. The J segment lost 1 base and the V segment lost 1 base, leaving 3 bases of the junction unmatched.

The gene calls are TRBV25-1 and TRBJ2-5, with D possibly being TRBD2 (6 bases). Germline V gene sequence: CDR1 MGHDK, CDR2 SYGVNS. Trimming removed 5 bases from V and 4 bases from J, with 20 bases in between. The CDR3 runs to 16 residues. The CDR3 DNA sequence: TGTGCCAGCAGTCCCGGGATCGCGGGATACGGAGAGACCCAGTACTTC. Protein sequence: CASSPGIAGYGETQYF.

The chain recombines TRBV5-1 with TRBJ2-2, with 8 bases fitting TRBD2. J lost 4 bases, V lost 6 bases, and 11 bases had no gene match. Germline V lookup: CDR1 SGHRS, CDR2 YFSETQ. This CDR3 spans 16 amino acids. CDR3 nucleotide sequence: TGCGCCAGCACCGGCCGGAGCGGGAGTAGCACCGGGGAGCTGTTTTTT. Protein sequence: CASTGRSGSSTGELFF.

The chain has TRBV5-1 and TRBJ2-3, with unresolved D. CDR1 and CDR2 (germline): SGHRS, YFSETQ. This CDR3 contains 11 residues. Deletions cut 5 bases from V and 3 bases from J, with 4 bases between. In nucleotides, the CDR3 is TGCGCCAGCAGGTCTACAGATACGCAGTATTTT. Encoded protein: CASRSTDTQYF.

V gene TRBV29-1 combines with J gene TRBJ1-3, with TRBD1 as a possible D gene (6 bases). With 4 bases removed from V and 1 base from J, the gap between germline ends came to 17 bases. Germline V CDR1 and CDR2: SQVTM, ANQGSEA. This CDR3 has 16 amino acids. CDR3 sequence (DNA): TGCAGCGTTGTTAGGACAGAGCTCCTATCTGGAAACACCATATATTTT. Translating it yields CSVVRTELLSGNTIYF.

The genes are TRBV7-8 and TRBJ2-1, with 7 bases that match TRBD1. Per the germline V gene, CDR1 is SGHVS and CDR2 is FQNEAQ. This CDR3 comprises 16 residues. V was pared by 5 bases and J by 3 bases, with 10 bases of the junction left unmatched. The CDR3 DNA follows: TGTGCCAGCAGCAACAGGGGCCGGGACCGCTACAATGAGCAGTTCTTC. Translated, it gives CASSNRGRDRYNEQFF.

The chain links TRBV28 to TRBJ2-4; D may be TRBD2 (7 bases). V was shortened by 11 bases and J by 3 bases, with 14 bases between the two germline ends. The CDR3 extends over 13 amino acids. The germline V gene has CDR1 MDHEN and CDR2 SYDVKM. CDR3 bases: TGTGCCGGAGGAGGGGGGGTCAAAAACATTCAGTACTTC. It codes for CAGGGGVKNIQYF.

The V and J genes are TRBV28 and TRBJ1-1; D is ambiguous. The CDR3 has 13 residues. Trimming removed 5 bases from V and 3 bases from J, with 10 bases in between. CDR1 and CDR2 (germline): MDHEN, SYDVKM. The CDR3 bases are TGTGCCAGCAGTCGGGGATGGGACACTGAAGCTTTCTTT. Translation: CASSRGWDTEAFF. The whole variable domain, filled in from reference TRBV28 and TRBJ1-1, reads DVKVTQSSRYLVKRTGEKVFLECVQDMDHENMFWYRQDPGLGLRLIYFSYDVKMKEKGDIPEGYSVSREKKERFSLILESASTNQTSMYLCASSRGWDTEAFFGQGTRLTVV.

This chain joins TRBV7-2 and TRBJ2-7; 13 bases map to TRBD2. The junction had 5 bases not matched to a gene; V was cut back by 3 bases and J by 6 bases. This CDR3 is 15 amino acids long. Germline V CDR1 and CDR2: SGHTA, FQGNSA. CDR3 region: CASSLRTSGSSEQYF. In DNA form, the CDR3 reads TGTGCCAGCAGCTTGAGGACTAGCGGGAGTTCCGAGCAGTACTTC.